This T cell receptor beta chain was captured in a study of cytomegalovirus exposure and HLA in healthy donors. Study context: Genotyping of nearly 400 donors showed that 80% to 85% belonged to the Caucasian-associated ancestry cluster.

The ends lost 0 bases at V and 4 bases at J; junction bases unmatched: 1. The CDR3 is made up of 14 amino acids. The germline CDR1 and CDR2 sequences are MNHEY and SVGAGI. Both 60 Vbeta primers and 13 Jbeta primers went into the PCR. Sequencing was performed with immunoSEQ multiplex PCR; in TCRdb, only in-frame clones are kept and a portion is missing. The data contain more than 110,000 clones, more than 75% of them singletons. Only a few counts were recorded for this clone. What it binds is unknown. Findings and caveats of the study: A later analysis showed TCR association rates differing by HLA locus, peaking at DRB1 and lowest at HLA-C. In an earlier analysis, in several hundred donors, most V segments appeared productive either ~87% or ~30% of the time. Among the CMV-associated chains, three were confirmed in vitro as specific for CMV antigens.

The clonotype comes from a female donor in good health and CMV-seronegative. The sequencing input was PBMCs. The chain employs TRBV6-5 and TRBJ2-5; 8 bases fit TRBD1. This CDR3 reads CASSYSTGGETQYF. Written as DNA, the CDR3 is TGTGCCAGCAGTTACTCCACAGGGGGAGAGACCCAGTACTTC.